The 5 T cell receptor beta chains in this list originate from one sample, sequenced in a study of T cells in Graves' hyperthyroidism and ophthalmopathy. RNA transcripts served as the template for amplifying TCR beta CDR3 regions. The HTBI primer set drove a first-round RT-PCR of the TCR CDR3. Each CDR3 protein is one row after TCRdb ran MiXCR on the multiplex PCR reads. The sample lists 240,000 or so distinct CDR3 sequences, 16% occurring once. Sequenced material: blood. The receptors were sampled from a woman between 18 and 30 years old with Graves' ophthalmopathy.

There are many counts of this clonotype. The chain joins TRBV7-9 to TRBJ2-1, with TRBD2 identical over 7 bases. Trimming at V came to 3 bases and at J to 6 bases, leaving 11 bases not matched to a gene. The CDR3 length is 16 residues. Germline V gives CDR1 SEHNR, CDR2 FQNEAQ (reference sequence). CDR3 nucleotide sequence: TGTGCCAGCAGCTTTGTTTGGCGGGAGAAGTTCAATGAGCAGTTCTTC. Its protein is CASSFVWREKFNEQFF.

The table lists this clonotype with many counts. The CDR3 sequence is CASSYSGTGQGYTF. Here the CDR3 DNA reads TGTGCCAGCAGTTACTCGGGGACAGGGCAAGGCTACACCTTC. V and J are TRBV6-6 and TRBJ1-2; TRBD1 matches 9 bases. The CDR3 has 14 amino acids. J gave up 8 bases and V 0 bases, and 4 bases lay outside the gene matches. The germline gives CDR1 MNHNY, CDR2 SVGAGI (reference sequence).

In its sample, this clonotype was seen many times. The rearrangement uses TRBV28 and TRBJ2-6; D may be TRBD1 (6 bases). The CDR3 consists of 16 residues. CDR1 is MDHEN, CDR2 SYDVKM, per germline. V was cut by 5 bases and J by 4 bases, with 15 bases left in between. The CDR3 loop is CASSIQGIAGANVLTF. The CDR3 DNA follows: TGTGCCAGCAGTATACAGGGAATTGCCGGGGCCAACGTCCTGACTTTC.

The rearrangement uses TRBV28 and TRBJ1-2, with 9 positions matching TRBD1. The length of the CDR3 is 16 residues. The ends lost 10 bases at V and 2 bases at J; junction bases unmatched: 14. Germline-derived CDR1 and CDR2 are MDHEN and SYDVKM. For the CDR3, the DNA is TGTGCCATCTTCCCGGGAGGGGGACAGGGCAACTATGGCTACACCTTC. It codes for CAIFPGGGQGNYGYTF.

This clonotype was counted many times. V usage is TRBV6-1 and J usage is TRBJ1-2, with TRBD1 matching over 10 bases. After removal of 6 bases from V and 6 bases from J, the junction contained 7 bases not matched to a gene. CDR3 length: 14 residues. Per the germline V gene, CDR1 is MNHNS and CDR2 is SASEGT. CDR3 nucleotides: TGTGCCAGCAGGGGGGACAGGGGACCAAATGGCTACACCTTC. Protein: CASRGDRGPNGYTF.